This T cell receptor beta chain came from a study of T cell changes during pregnancy in multiple sclerosis. Produced via immunoSEQ multiplex PCR; TCRdb's table is partial and in-frame only. The top ten hold 3.5% to 4.5% of the sample, which has about 58,000 clones, 90% to 95% seen once. The source of this sequence is a female donor with multiple sclerosis, enrolled in a pregnancy study. Sequencing used CD8+ T cells from peripheral blood mononuclear cells, obtained in the second trimester of pregnancy.

The chain's CDR3 is CASSLTNSDRPRNQPQHF. CDR3 nucleotides: TGTGCCAGCAGTCTTACCAACTCCGACAGGCCGCGCAATCAGCCCCAGCATTTT. V gene TRBV28 combines with J gene TRBJ1-5, with D possibly being TRBD1 (6 bases). V was clipped by 5 bases and J by 2 bases, with 22 bases between them. The CDR3 is made up of 18 amino acids. The germline V gene encodes CDR1 MDHEN and CDR2 SYDVKM.